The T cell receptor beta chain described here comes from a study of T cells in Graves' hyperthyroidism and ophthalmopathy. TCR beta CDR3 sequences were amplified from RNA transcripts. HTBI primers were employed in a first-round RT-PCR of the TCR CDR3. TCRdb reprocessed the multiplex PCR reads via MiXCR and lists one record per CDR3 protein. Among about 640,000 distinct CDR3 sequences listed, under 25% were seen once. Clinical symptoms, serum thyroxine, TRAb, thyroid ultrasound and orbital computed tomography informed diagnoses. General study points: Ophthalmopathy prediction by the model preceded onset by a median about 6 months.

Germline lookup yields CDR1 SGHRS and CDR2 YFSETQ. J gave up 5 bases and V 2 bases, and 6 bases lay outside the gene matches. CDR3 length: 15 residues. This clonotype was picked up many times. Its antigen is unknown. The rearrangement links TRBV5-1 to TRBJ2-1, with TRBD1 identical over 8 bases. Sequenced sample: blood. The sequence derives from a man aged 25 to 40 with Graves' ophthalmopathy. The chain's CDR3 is CASSFTGTGNNEQFF. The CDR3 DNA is TGCGCCAGCAGCTTTACCGGGACAGGAAACAATGAGCAGTTCTTC.